This TCR beta chain was recorded in a study of vaccination and CD4 T cells after COVID-19. The overall study: Timing of post-vaccine sample collection was a median roughly 70 days after dose two, with a range of 14 to 241.

Turning to this clonotype: Its antigen is unknown.

The length of the CDR3 is 11 residues. V lost 10 bases, J lost 4 bases, and 9 bases lay in between. Germline values: CDR1 MNHNS, CDR2 SASEGT. Treatment of the sample: roughly 11-day PBMC culture with coronavirus spike peptide pools or control peptides (ViraFEST assay). An unexposed donor provided the CD4+ T cells, which were collected before the COVID-19 pandemic (2011-2018). ViraFEST used peptide pools to expand antigen-specific T cells and subsequently sequenced their TCRs. Fresh IL-2 medium was used to replace half of the medium on days 3 and 7. The Oncomine TCR Beta short-read assay was applied to DNA of cultured CD4+ T cells. TCRdb processed the PCR reads anew with MiXCR; each CDR3 protein has one entry. The table includes 6,000 to 7,500 distinct CDR3 sequences, about two fifths detected once.

The chain has TRBV6-1 and TRBJ2-3; D gene ambiguous. The TCR originated in a human donor in good health. Input material: CD4+ T cells from blood, cultured in vitro. The chain's CDR3 is CATRSADTQYF. In nucleotides, the CDR3 is TGTGCCACTCGGTCAGCAGATACGCAGTATTTT.